This entry lists 27 T cell receptor beta chains sequenced from one sample in a study of cytomegalovirus exposure and HLA in healthy donors. A multiplex PCR was run with 60 Vbeta primers and 13 Jbeta primers. Some clones are missing from TCRdb's copy, which holds only in-frame ones; the method was immunoSEQ multiplex PCR. The table includes 160,000 or so clones, 81% detected once. What was sequenced was PBMCs. Every receptor here comes from a woman aged 45-65 years in good health and CMV-seronegative.

The chain is built from TRBV5-1 and TRBJ1-1; D ambiguous. CDR3 size: 15 residues. The ends were cut back, 1 base at V and 0 bases at J, with 10 bases in the middle. CDR1 SGHRS and CDR2 YFSETQ come from the germline V gene. The CDR3 reads CASSLLSPMNTEAFF. The CDR3 coding sequence is TGCGCCAGCAGCTTGCTCAGTCCCATGAACACTGAAGCTTTCTTT.

V is TRBV19 and J is TRBJ2-2; D call uncertain. Germline V gene data show CDR1 as LNHDA and CDR2 as SQIVND (reference sequence). Between the trimmed V and J ends, which lost 5 bases and 1 base, there was a span of 8 bases. The CDR3 spans 14 residues. The CDR3: CASSLSGNTGELFF. The CDR3 DNA is TGTGCCAGTAGTTTATCAGGGAACACCGGGGAGCTGTTTTTT.

V is TRBV5-4 and J is TRBJ2-1, with 7 bases identical to TRBD2. V gave up 0 bases and J gave up 4 bases; unmatched junction bases: 4. The CDR3 runs to 15 residues. CDR1 and CDR2 (germline): SGHNT, YYREEE (reference sequence). The CDR3 here is CASSLEPSGYNEQFF. CDR3 bases: TGTGCCAGCAGCTTGGAACCTAGCGGATACAATGAGCAGTTCTTC.

The chain employs TRBV10-3 and TRBJ1-1; D remains ambiguous. The CDR3 runs 14 residues. V lost 3 bases, J lost 1 base, and 9 bases lay in between. Per germline, CDR1 ENHRY and CDR2 SYGVKD. The chain's CDR3 is CAISELAGNTEAFF. CDR3 coding DNA: TGTGCCATCAGTGAACTTGCCGGGAACACTGAAGCTTTCTTT.

This rearrangement joins TRBV27 to TRBJ1-5, with TRBD1 matching over 7 bases. With 1 base clipped from V and 1 base from J, the junction kept 10 bases outside the gene matches. Per the germline V gene, CDR1 is MNHEY and CDR2 is SMNVEV (reference sequence). The CDR3 contains 18 residues. The DNA of the CDR3 is TGTGCCAGCAGTTTATATGGGACAGCGGGTCCAAGCAATCAGCCCCAGCATTTT. This encodes CASSLYGTAGPSNQPQHF.

The chain has TRBV6-5 and TRBJ2-3; a possible D gene is TRBD2 (5 bases). The V and J ends lost 6 bases and 6 bases respectively, with 13 bases between them. Germline V gene data show CDR1 as MNHEY and CDR2 as SVGAGI. The CDR3 consists of 13 residues. Here the CDR3 reads CASSRRLWDTQYF. CDR3 sequence (DNA): TGTGCCAGCAGCCGTCGACTATGGGATACGCAGTATTTT.

CDR3 sequence reads: CASSPPTGQFYEQYF. The CDR3 coding sequence is TGTGCCAGCTCCCCCCCGACTGGACAGTTCTACGAGCAGTACTTC. The chain recombines TRBV18 with TRBJ2-7, with D perhaps TRBD1 (6 bases). CDR3 size: 15 residues. V was clipped by 6 bases and J by 3 bases, with 18 bases between them. CDR1 and CDR2 (germline): KGHSH, LQKENI.

The chain has TRBV6-6 and TRBJ2-5; 7 nucleotides align to TRBD2. The tail of the sequence fits TRBJ2-7 better, so the J call may be wrong. The CDR3 length is 15 residues. CDR1 MNHNY and CDR2 SVGAGI come from the germline V gene (reference sequence). CDR3 in DNA: TGTGCCAGCAGTTACTCCCTAGCGGAGCCCTACGAGCAGTACTTC. It codes for CASSYSLAEPYEQYF.

Only a few counts were recorded for this clone. The chain combines TRBV7-2 with TRBJ1-4, with D possibly TRBD1 on 6 matching bases. The CDR3 sequence is 15 residues long. The V and J ends lost 2 bases and 10 bases respectively, with 17 bases between them. Germline loops: CDR1 SGHTA, CDR2 FQGNSA. The CDR3 spells CASSLNTGQYAKLFF. In DNA form, the CDR3 reads TGTGCCAGCAGCTTAAATACCGGACAGTACGCAAAACTGTTTTTT.

This chain uses TRBV9 with TRBJ2-3; D is unresolved. V dropped 0 bases and J dropped 5 bases, with 4 bases sitting between them. This CDR3 contains 12 residues. Germline-derived CDR1 and CDR2 are SGDLS and YYNGEE. The CDR3: CASSVVEDTQYF. CDR3 coding DNA: TGTGCCAGCAGCGTAGTAGAAGATACGCAGTATTTT.

The chain recombines TRBV11-3 with TRBJ2-5, with 9 nucleotides matching TRBD2. V lost 8 bases to trimming and J lost 5 bases; unmatched junction nucleotides: 9. The CDR3 contains 14 residues. Germline V lookup: CDR1 SGHNT, CDR2 YENEEA. For the CDR3, the DNA is TGTGCCAGCTCGGCGGGAGGGGGCGGTGAGACCCAGTACTTC. It encodes CASSAGGGGETQYF.

The genes are TRBV28 and TRBJ2-1, with TRBD2 identical over 10 bases. The J segment lost 2 bases and the V segment lost 11 bases, leaving 9 bases of the junction unmatched. Germline CDR1 reads MDHEN; CDR2 reads SYDVKM. The CDR3 runs 15 residues. The CDR3 spells CASFPGTSAYNEQFF. CDR3 DNA sequence: TGTGCCTCCTTTCCTGGGACTAGCGCCTACAATGAGCAGTTCTTC.

CDR3 in DNA: TGTGCCAGCAGCCGCGGGGACAGGGGGTTCTCTGGGGCCAACGTCCTGACTTTC. This codes for CASSRGDRGFSGANVLTF. The J gene is TRBJ2-6, the V gene TRBV5-6, with 11 bases lining up with TRBD1. Looked up from germline, CDR1 is SGHDT and CDR2 is YYEEEE. V gave up 4 bases and J gave up 0 bases; unmatched junction bases: 6. The CDR3 runs 18 residues.

This rearrangement joins TRBV7-2 to TRBJ2-7; 7 nucleotides align to TRBD1. Germline V gives CDR1 SGHTA, CDR2 FQGNSA. This CDR3 region has 16 residues. Unmatched junction bases numbered 11, after V lost 4 bases and J lost 2 bases. CDR3 amino acids: CASSSKGVTGTYEQYF. Here the CDR3 DNA reads TGTGCCAGCAGCTCAAAAGGGGTGACAGGGACCTACGAGCAGTACTTC.

A note on this clone: The sample has other DNA sequences that encode this CDR3 too. V is TRBV28 and J is TRBJ1-2; D is ambiguous. In germline, CDR1 is MDHEN, CDR2 SYDVKM. The V gene lost 4 bases and the J gene lost 3 bases, with 9 bases spanning the gap. This CDR3 spans 13 amino acids. Here the CDR3 DNA reads TGTGCCAGCAGTTCCAGCGGCGACTATGGCTACACCTTC. Protein: CASSSSGDYGYTF.

This clone appeared a few times. The chain uses TRBV6-5 and TRBJ1-2, with D possibly being TRBD1 (6 bases). Trimming took 6 bases from V and 1 from J, leaving 12 bases between them. The CDR3 consists of 14 residues. Germline assignment: CDR1 MNHEY and CDR2 SVGAGI. The CDR3 is CASRRGTSNYGYTF. The CDR3 DNA reads TGTGCCAGCAGACGAGGGACAAGTAACTATGGCTACACCTTC.

This rearrangement joins TRBV6-1 to TRBJ2-1; TRBD2 matches 7 bases. CDR1 is MNHNS, CDR2 SASEGT, per germline. The length of the CDR3 is 15 residues. Trimming took 1 base from V and 7 from J; bases not matched to a gene: 7. CDR3 region: CASSEGGGSLNEQFF. The CDR3 nucleotides read TGTGCCAGCAGTGAAGGCGGCGGGAGTCTGAATGAGCAGTTCTTC.

The gene calls are TRBV28 and TRBJ1-1; 10 bases align to TRBD1. This CDR3 spans 15 amino acids. The germline V gene encodes CDR1 MDHEN and CDR2 SYDVKM. J gave up 3 bases and V 3 bases, and 4 bases lay outside the gene matches. CDR3 nucleotide sequence: TGTGCCAGCAGTTTGACAGGGGGCTTATACACTGAAGCTTTCTTT. Its protein product is CASSLTGGLYTEAFF.

This clone was recorded once. The V gene is TRBV28, the J gene TRBJ2-3; a weak D match, TRBD1 (5 bases). This CDR3 is 16 amino acids long. From germline, CDR1 is MDHEN and CDR2 SYDVKM. The V end lost 5 bases, the J end lost 2 bases, and 17 bases lay between the germline ends. The CDR3 protein is CASSGAPRRPTDTQYF. The CDR3 coding sequence is TGTGCCAGCAGTGGGGCCCCGAGGAGACCCACAGATACGCAGTATTTT.

The chain uses TRBV7-2 and TRBJ2-3; TRBD2 might be the D (6 bases). This CDR3 is built from 15 residues. Trimming stripped 1 base from V and 1 base from J, with 9 bases between. Germline V gene sequence: CDR1 SGHTA, CDR2 FQGNSA. The CDR3 DNA is TGTGCCAGCAGCTTAGGTGAGCGGGGCACAGATACGCAGTATTTT. Its translation: CASSLGERGTDTQYF. The full variable domain, rest sourced from reference TRBV7-2 and TRBJ2-3, is GAGVSQSPSNKVTEKGKDVELRCDPISGHTALYWYRQSLGQGLEFLIYFQGNSAPDKSGLPSDRFSAERTGGSVSTLTIQRTQQEDSAVYLCASSLGERGTDTQYFGPGTRLTVL.

Worth noting for this clone: Other DNA sequences of this sample code for an identical CDR3. V is TRBV19 and J is TRBJ2-7; D possibly corresponds to TRBD2 (6 bases). Trimming removed 1 base from V and 3 bases from J, with 13 bases in between. The CDR3 extends over 15 amino acids. Germline V gives CDR1 LNHDA, CDR2 SQIVND (reference sequence). CDR3 DNA: TGTGCCAGTAGTATAGGGGGCCAGGGACTCTACGAGCAGTACTTC. Amino acid sequence: CASSIGGQGLYEQYF.

The chain employs TRBV4-2 and TRBJ2-5, with TRBD2 identical over 9 bases. CDR1 is LGHNA, CDR2 YNFKEQ, per germline. This CDR3 contains 16 residues. Unmatched junction bases numbered 6, after V lost 0 bases and J lost 4 bases. The CDR3 region has the DNA TGTGCCAGCAGCCAAGAACCCCGGCGGGGGGGAGAGACCCAGTACTTC. Its protein product is CASSQEPRRGGETQYF.

The rearrangement uses TRBV4-2 and TRBJ2-7, with 8 bases that match TRBD1. Per germline, CDR1 LGHNA and CDR2 YNFKEQ. Trimming took 1 base from V and 2 from J; bases not matched to a gene: 4. This CDR3 has 15 amino acids. CDR3 residues: CASSQGTGQPYEQYF. The CDR3 region has the DNA TGTGCCAGCAGCCAAGGGACAGGGCAACCCTACGAGCAGTACTTC.

V gene TRBV6-1 combines with J gene TRBJ1-6, with 9 bases lining up with TRBD1. This CDR3 spans 14 amino acids. With V trimmed by 7 bases and J by 9 bases, 7 bases remained unmatched. Germline V CDR1 and CDR2: MNHNS, SASEGT. The CDR3 sequence is CASTQDRGSSPLHF. The CDR3 DNA reads as TGTGCCAGCACCCAGGACAGGGGTAGTTCACCCCTCCACTTT.

The chain joins TRBV7-9 to TRBJ2-5; the D gene is possibly TRBD1 (6 bases). V was pared by 5 bases and J by 0 bases, with 13 bases between. Looked up from germline, CDR1 is SEHNR and CDR2 is FQNEAQ (reference sequence). The CDR3 spans 15 residues. This CDR3 reads CASSLGTPYQETQYF. CDR3 nucleotides: TGTGCCAGCAGCCTCGGGACACCGTACCAAGAGACCCAGTACTTC.

The chain carries TRBV11-1 and TRBJ1-1; D is unresolved. Looked up from germline, CDR1 is SGHAT and CDR2 is FQDESV (reference sequence). V was shortened by 3 bases and J by 3 bases, with 8 bases between the two germline ends. The CDR3 runs 13 residues. The CDR3 region is CASSFRGYTEAFF. For the CDR3, the DNA is TGTGCCAGCAGCTTTAGAGGGTACACTGAAGCTTTCTTT.

V gene TRBV5-1 combines with J gene TRBJ2-1; 14 bases match TRBD2. V dropped 3 bases and J dropped 4; count of bases not matched to a gene: 18. This CDR3 is 21 amino acids long. Germline CDR1 is SGHRS and CDR2 is YFSETQ. The CDR3 DNA reads as TGCGCCAGCAGCTCCCCGGTAGGGACTAGCGGGAGTGGGGAGAGGTACAATGAGCAGTTCTTC. Its protein product is CASSSPVGTSGSGERYNEQFF. Looking up the rest from reference TRBV5-1 and TRBJ2-1 gives the full variable domain: KAGVTQTPRYLIKTRGQQVTLSCSPISGHRSVSWYQQTPGQGLQFLFEYFSETQRNKGNFPGRFSGRQFSNSRSEMNVSTLELGDSALYLCASSSPVGTSGSGERYNEQFFGPGTRLTVL.